The 17 T cell receptor beta chains reported below all come from one sample, sequenced in a study of CD8+CD57+ T cells in acquired aplastic anemia. The template for TCR beta VDJ and CDR3 sequence profiling was genomic DNA. TCRdb re-called the reads with MiXCR, one entry per CDR3 protein. The sample has approximately 190,000 distinct CDR3 sequences, around 66% seen once. The sequencing input was sorted CD4+, CD8+, or CD8+CD57+ T cells (not recorded which) from PBMCs. The origin of the receptors is a human donor with severe aplastic anemia or a healthy control (not recorded which).

A few counts support this clonotype. The genes are TRBV5-8 and TRBJ2-7, with D possibly matching TRBD2 (6 bases). This CDR3 is built from 15 residues. Looked up from germline, CDR1 is SGHTS and CDR2 is YDEGEE. The germline V and J ends were trimmed by 0 bases and 4 bases, with 14 bases remaining between them. The CDR3 loop reads CASSLDGRGIYEQYF. The CDR3 DNA follows: TGTGCCAGCAGCTTGGACGGACGGGGGATATACGAGCAGTACTTC.

The chain couples TRBV7-3 to TRBJ2-2, with TRBD1 matching 8 bases. V trimming: 3 bases; J trimming: 5 bases; junction bases outside the gene matches: 5. Germline assignment: CDR1 SGHTA and CDR2 FQGTGA. This CDR3 spans 15 amino acids. The CDR3 spells CASSFSQGETGELFF. In DNA form, the CDR3 reads TGTGCCAGCAGCTTCTCACAGGGGGAAACCGGGGAGCTGTTTTTT. Combining the CDR3 with reference TRBV7-3 and TRBJ2-2 gives the whole variable domain GAGVSQTPSNKVTEKGKYVELRCDPISGHTALYWYRQSLGQGPEFLIYFQGTGAADDSGLPNDRFFAVRPEGSVSTLKIQRTERGDSAVYLCASSFSQGETGELFFGEGSRLTVL.

As for this clonotype: One junction end does not reproduce the germline sequence, and a read error may be involved. This sequence joins TRBV5-6 and TRBJ2-7, with D possibly called TRBD1 or TRBD2 (5 bases each). Germline lookup yields CDR1 SGHDT and CDR2 YYEEEE. The CDR3 loop spans 14 amino acids. CDR3 sequence: CASSKAGSEYEQHF. In DNA, the CDR3 is TGTGCCAGCAGTAAGGCAGGGAGTGAGTACGAGCAGCACTTC.

The chain carries TRBV10-3 and TRBJ1-6; D remains unclear. Germline-derived CDR1 and CDR2 are ENHRY and SYGVKD. This CDR3 has 13 amino acids. The ends were cut back, 2 bases at V and 10 bases at J, with 9 bases in the middle. The CDR3 loop reads CAISEIEGSPLHF. The CDR3 DNA reads TGTGCCATCAGTGAGATCGAGGGCTCACCCCTCCACTTT.

The chain employs TRBV19 and TRBJ2-7; the match to TRBD2 covers 10 bases. Germline V gene data show CDR1 as LNHDA and CDR2 as SQIVND (reference sequence). The CDR3 has 15 residues. V lost 3 bases and J lost 4; bases outside the gene matches: 6. Here the CDR3 DNA reads TGTGCCAGTAGTATGGGACTAGCGCGTTGGTACGAGCAGTACTTC. This encodes CASSMGLARWYEQYF. Variable domain in full (rest from reference TRBV19 and TRBJ2-7): DGGITQSPKYLFRKEGQNVTLSCEQNLNHDAMYWYRQDPGQGLRLIYYSQIVNDFQKGDIAEGYSVSREKKESFPLTVTSAQKNPTAFYLCASSMGLARWYEQYFGPGTRLTVT.

The V gene is TRBV7-9, the J gene TRBJ1-3; D unclear. Germline V gene data show CDR1 as SEHNR and CDR2 as FQNEAQ (reference sequence). Trimming shortened V by 0 bases and J by 11 bases, and 8 bases separated the two germline ends. This CDR3 is built from 12 residues. CDR3 protein: CASSLASQAIYF. The CDR3 DNA is TGTGCCAGCAGCTTAGCCTCCCAGGCCATATATTTT.

The V and J genes are TRBV20-1 and TRBJ1-2; D perhaps matches TRBD1 (5 bases). Germline V gene data show CDR1 as DFQATT and CDR2 as SNEGSKA (reference sequence). The CDR3 runs 15 residues. The V end was cut by 2 bases, the J end by 4 bases, with 17 bases between. CDR3 bases: TGCAGTGCTAGATCTAAGACTAGCGGGGGCTATGGCTACACCTTC. It specifies CSARSKTSGGYGYTF.

Many counts were recorded for this clonotype. V is TRBV7-9 and J is TRBJ1-2; D gene unclear. This CDR3 comprises 15 residues. Germline V gene data show CDR1 as SEHNR and CDR2 as FQNEAQ (reference sequence). The V end lost 5 bases, the J end lost 8 bases, and 21 bases lay between the germline ends. The CDR3 loop reads CASSNYRDSVRGYTF. CDR3 bases: TGTGCCAGCAGCAACTACCGGGATTCTGTTCGGGGCTACACCTTC.

The CDR3 loop is CASRPRQFF. CDR3 DNA: TGTGCCAGCAGACCCAGGCAGTTCTTC. The rearrangement links TRBV6-4 to TRBJ2-1, with no clear D. The CDR3 is made up of 9 amino acids. Germline V CDR1 and CDR2: MRHNA, SNTAGT. The V end was cut by 6 bases, the J end by 12 bases, with 6 bases between.

This clonotype turned up a few times. V usage is TRBV12-3 or TRBV12-4 and J usage is TRBJ1-6, with D hard to call. This CDR3 region has 13 residues. Trimming left V 6 bases short and J 8 bases short, with 11 bases between. The CDR3 bases are TGTGCCAGCAGCAATTCCGCCCATTCACCCCTCCACTTT. This sequence encodes CASSNSAHSPLHF.

This CDR3 is CSARPGGRLNTEAFF. The CDR3, as DNA: TGCAGTGCTAGACCAGGGGGCCGGTTGAACACTGAAGCTTTCTTT. V gene TRBV20-1 combines with J gene TRBJ1-1; TRBD1 matches at 8 bases. Germline values: CDR1 DFQATT, CDR2 SNEGSKA (reference sequence). V lost 2 bases to trimming and J lost 0 bases; unmatched junction nucleotides: 5. The CDR3 is 15 amino acids.

V usage is TRBV7-9 and J usage is TRBJ2-2; D is unclear. The CDR3 covers 17 residues. Germline CDR1 reads SEHNR; CDR2 reads FQNEAQ (reference sequence). Trimming left V 5 bases short and J 5 bases short, with 21 bases between. The CDR3 loop reads CASSVEPPSGGTGELFF. CDR3 nucleotide sequence: TGTGCCAGCAGCGTAGAACCACCCTCGGGTGGAACCGGGGAGCTGTTTTTT.

This clonotype occurred once. The chain recombines TRBV6-1 with TRBJ1-2; no firm D call. The CDR3 length is 13 residues. Trimming stripped 5 bases from V and 6 bases from J, with 13 bases between. Germline-derived CDR1 and CDR2 are MNHNS and SASEGT. CDR3 DNA: TGTGCCAGCAGTCCGGACGAGGCTAATGGCTACACCTTC. Translation: CASSPDEANGYTF.

This clonotype was counted between two and nine times. V is TRBV7-8 and J is TRBJ2-4, with TRBD2 matching over 12 bases. The CDR3 totals 16 residues. Germline CDR1 SGHVS, CDR2 FQNEAQ. V lost 3 bases to trimming and J lost 8 bases; unmatched junction nucleotides: 8. The CDR3 coding sequence is TGTGCCAGCAGCTTTCGACTAGCGGGGGCAAGTGACATTCAGTACTTC. This sequence encodes CASSFRLAGASDIQYF.

This chain connects TRBV7-9 to TRBJ2-5; 8 nucleotides match TRBD2. Germline V gene data show CDR1 as SEHNR and CDR2 as FQNEAQ (reference sequence). V lost 5 bases and J lost 4; bases outside the gene matches: 6. The CDR3 sequence is 14 residues long. The CDR3 loop is CASSPTTSVETQYF. The DNA of the CDR3 is TGTGCCAGCAGCCCAACGACTAGCGTAGAGACCCAGTACTTC.

This chain links TRBV24-1 with TRBJ2-1, with 12 bases fitting TRBD2. J gave up 5 bases and V 2 bases, and 9 bases lay outside the gene matches. CDR3 length: 18 amino acids. Germline V lookup: CDR1 KGHDR, CDR2 SFDVKD. CDR3 amino acids: CATSDSTTSGGRNNEQFF. The CDR3 DNA is TGTGCCACCAGTGATTCCACAACTAGCGGGGGGCGTAACAATGAGCAGTTCTTC.

This clonotype has a single count. This chain joins TRBV20-1 and TRBJ2-7; D gene unclear. Trimming left V 6 bases short and J 6 bases short, with 21 bases between. Germline V gene data show CDR1 as DFQATT and CDR2 as SNEGSKA (reference sequence). The CDR3 covers 14 residues. As DNA, the CDR3 is TGCAGTGCGAAAACCACCTTTGAGCCTGGCGAGCAGTACTTC. It is translated as CSAKTTFEPGEQYF.